Listed below are T cell receptor beta chains from one sample, sequenced in a study of T cell repertoires in cytomegalovirus infection. TCRdb analysed the reads with MiXCR anew, one entry per CDR3 protein. The repertoire holds around 710,000 distinct CDR3 sequences, with roughly 28% as singletons. Antigen specificity for these receptors is unknown. Sequenced here: cultured CD8+ T cells from PBMCs, sampled from culture after CMV antigen stimulation. The receptors shown here come from a human donor in good health (CMV status not recorded). Some clones in this sample may be carry-over from other donors' samples. Both conserved end residues are trimmed from each CDR3. Not all rows give a size; the values are once, few, many and, for expanded clones, a class.

>TRBJ1-5|.|TRBV27
ASGQGYNQPQH
>TRBJ2-1|.|TRBV12-3/TRBV12-4
ASKLWGDRVNEQF
>TRBJ1-4|few|TRBV27
ASSKIQPQGEKLF
>TRBJ1-1|few|TRBV20-1
SARVPNRDLNTEAF
>TRBJ2-7|many|TRBV7-2
ASSPWRGGSTYEQY
>TRBJ1-6|.|TRBV7-2
SSSTRDRVLSLRSPLH
>TRBJ2-7|few|TRBV10-3
ATEGGNEQY
>TRBJ1-2|few|TRBV9
ASRVTGAGDYGYT
>TRBJ1-1|many|TRBV7-6
ASSLRLGTEAF
>TRBJ2-1|once|TRBV5-1
ASSLERLAGGPLEQF
>TRBJ2-7|few|TRBV29-1
SVEDSLSYEQY
>TRBJ2-2|.|TRBV20-1
SAPGQGRNTGELF
>TRBJ2-3|.|TRBV20-1
SARQIGTPTDTQY
>TRBJ2-1|few|TRBV27
ASSFLPGTSGGALYNEQF
>TRBJ2-1|many|TRBV7-2
ASSWALRGYEQF
>TRBJ2-3|.|TRBV4-1
ASSQLAGVADTQY
>TRBJ1-5|many|TRBV7-9
ASSSGLLSGDQPQH
>TRBJ2-3|.|TRBV7-2
ASSLARNSTDTQY